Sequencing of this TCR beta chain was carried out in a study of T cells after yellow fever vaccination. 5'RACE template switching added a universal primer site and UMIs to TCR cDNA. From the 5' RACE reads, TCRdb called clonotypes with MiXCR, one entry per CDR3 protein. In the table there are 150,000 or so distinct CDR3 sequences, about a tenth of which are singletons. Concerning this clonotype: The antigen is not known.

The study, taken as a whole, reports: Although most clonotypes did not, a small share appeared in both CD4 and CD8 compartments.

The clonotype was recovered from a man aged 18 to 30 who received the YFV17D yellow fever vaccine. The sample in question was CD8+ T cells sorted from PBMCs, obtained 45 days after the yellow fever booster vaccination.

The CDR3 sequence is CASSMGYRGRETQYF. CDR3 in DNA: TGTGCCAGTAGTATGGGCTACAGGGGTCGGGAGACCCAGTACTTC. The chain couples TRBV19 to TRBJ2-5; 7 nucleotides agree with TRBD1. This CDR3 spans 15 amino acids. With V trimmed by 3 bases and J by 5 bases, 9 bases remained unmatched. Per germline, CDR1 LNHDA and CDR2 SQIVND (reference sequence).